The rows below give T cell receptor beta chains drawn from one sample of a study of T cell repertoires in cytomegalovirus infection. Their target antigens are unknown. In TCRdb, the reads were re-called with MiXCR into one record per CDR3 protein. The sample yields 700,000 to 950,000 distinct CDR3 sequences, 32% seen once. Sequencing used cultured CD8+ T cells from PBMCs, obtained from culture after CMV antigen stimulation. These receptors originate from a human donor in good health (CMV status not recorded). Some clones in this sample may be carry-over from other donors' samples. Both conserved end residues are part of each CDR3. The order of the fields is V gene, J gene, clone size, D gene, CDR3 length, CDR3 protein, CDR3 DNA. D genes are given only for firm matches. Where a row states a size, it is once, few, many or the class of an expanded clone; other rows omit it.

TRBV29-1	TRBJ1-2	few	TRBD1	9	CSVPGGFTF	TGCAGCGTCCCAGGGGGGTTCACCTTC
TRBV7-6	TRBJ1-2	many	.	13	CASSQDTSVVYTF	TGTGCCAGCAGCCAAGACACGTCTGTAGTCTACACCTTC
TRBV6-5	TRBJ2-6	many	TRBD1	19	CASSYLGTGGSSGANVLTF	TGTGCCAGCAGTTACCTAGGGACAGGCGGATCTTCTGGGGCCAACGTCCTGACTTTC
TRBV11-3	TRBJ2-1	.	TRBD2	15	CASSSLREGTREQFF	TGTGCCAGCAGCTCTCTGCGGGAGGGAACTCGTGAGCAGTTCTTC
TRBV7-8	TRBJ2-1	.	.	11	CASSLVFEQFF	TGTGCCAGCAGCTTAGTTTTTGAGCAGTTCTTC
TRBV15	TRBJ1-6	.	.	15	CATSAKKGYNSPLHF	TGTGCCACCAGCGCTAAGAAGGGCTATAATTCACCCCTCCACTTT
TRBV12-3/TRBV12-4	TRBJ2-1	once	TRBD2	14	CASSLGLAGDLQFF	TGTGCCAGCAGTTTAGGACTAGCGGGGGACCTGCAGTTCTTC
TRBV19	TRBJ1-3	.	.	13	CASGASSGNTIYF	TGTGCCAGTGGGGCTTCCTCTGGAAACACCATATATTTT
TRBV4-1	TRBJ2-5	.	.	13	CASSQLVAETQYF	TGCGCCAGCAGCCAATTAGTCGCGGAGACCCAGTACTTC
TRBV11-3	TRBJ2-2	few	.	16	CASSQWLGVDTGELFF	TGTGCCAGCAGCCAATGGTTAGGGGTTGACACCGGGGAGCTGTTTTTT
TRBV18	TRBJ1-1	.	.	13	CASSPSPNTEAFF	TGTGCCAGCTCACCTTCACCGAACACTGAAGCTTTCTTT